This T cell receptor beta chain was captured in a study of T-cell reconstitution after alpha-beta-depleted transplantation in children. Overall study findings and caveats: At around two months after transplant, the alpha-beta T cells were reportedly derived from several hundred expanded clones that came from non-depleted graft cells.

The V gene lost 1 base and the J gene lost 0 bases, with 23 bases spanning the gap. The V gene's germline CDR1 is SGHRS and CDR2 YFSETQ. There are 20 residues in the CDR3. Turning to this clonotype: The antigen remains unidentified.

During its preparation, the TCRbeta library received unique molecular identifiers. TCRdb re-called the PCR reads through MiXCR, storing one row per CDR3 protein. The data contain hundreds of thousands of distinct CDR3 sequences, 10% to 15% of them singletons. The V gene is TRBV5-1, the J gene TRBJ2-1, with a tentative D call TRBD2 (6 bases). Material: PBMCs, mostly from graft donor cells, obtained 360 days after TCRalphabeta/CD19-depleted stem cell transplant. The source is a male patient younger than 18 who had a stem cell transplant for acute myeloid leukemia, so the T cells may come from the graft donor. The CDR3 DNA follows: TGCGCCAGCAGCTTGTTGGGCGGGGTGTTGACAGAGAGCTCCTACAATGAGCAGTTCTTC. It encodes CASSLLGGVLTESSYNEQFF.